Shown below are 25 T cell receptor beta chains from a single sample sequenced in a study of vaccination effects on CD4 cells after COVID-19 (dated 2022 in TCRdb). These receptors lack a known antigen. The ViraFEST assay stimulated PBMC with viral peptide pools and then used TCR sequencing to identify antigen-specific CD4+ T cell clonotypes by expansion. After less than 13 days of culture, CD4+ T cells were isolated with the EasySep CD4+ T cell isolation kit. The absence of prior SARS-CoV-2 infection in healthy vaccine recipients was confirmed by negative nucleocapsid antibodies before and after vaccination. The library was generated by the immunoSEQ multiplex PCR assay. Here the immuneACCESS table is served through TCRdb, limited to in-frame sequences with V and J called. Missing clones are a known gap in these copies; in checked studies unresolved V genes cover under half, and the rest lacks a known reason. This sample is represented by tens of thousands of clones; approximately 68% of them were singletons. The top ten constitute 15% of the sample.

The sequenced sample was CD4+ T cells from PBMCs cultured with HCoV-OC43 spike peptides, obtained before COVID-19 vaccination. This specimen's cell subset or site label, per the study, means: HCoV-OC43 spike overlapping peptide pool stimulation. The receptors stem from a human donor who received a COVID-19 vaccine.

The CDR3 DNA reads as TGTGCCAGCTCACCAGGGACTAGGACCTACAATGAGCAGTTCTTC. Its translation: CASSPGTRTYNEQFF. The V gene is TRBV18, the J gene TRBJ2-1; TRBD2 aligns across 8 bases. The CDR3 length is 15 residues. Germline-derived CDR1 and CDR2 are KGHSH and LQKENI. J lost 2 bases, V lost 2 bases, and 2 bases had no gene match.

The chain carries TRBV14 and TRBJ2-1; 8 positions match TRBD2. Germline V CDR1 and CDR2: SGHDN, FVKESK. V shed 3 bases and J 0 bases; nucleotides not matched to a gene: 7. The length of the CDR3 is 17 residues. The CDR3 sequence is CASSHFSGTSSYNEQFF. The CDR3 coding sequence is TGTGCCAGCAGCCACTTTTCCGGGACTAGCTCCTACAATGAGCAGTTCTTC.

The V gene is TRBV7-2, the J gene TRBJ2-2; possibly TRBD1 for D (6 bases). The V end was cut by 1 base, the J end by 6 bases, with 15 bases between. Germline V CDR1 and CDR2: SGHTA, FQGNSA. The CDR3 runs to 16 residues. The CDR3 DNA is TGTGCCAGCAGCTTAGTATCAGGACAGAATTCCGGGGAGCTGTTTTTT. It specifies CASSLVSGQNSGELFF.

The chain links TRBV29-1 to TRBJ1-2; D is possibly TRBD1 (6 bases). Germline CDR1 reads SQVTM; CDR2 reads ANQGSEA. The CDR3 is made up of 11 amino acids. Trimming shortened V by 4 bases and J by 7 bases, and 10 bases separated the two germline ends. The DNA for the CDR3 is TGCAGCGTTGCGGGGGCGGCTGGCTACACCTTC. Its translation: CSVAGAAGYTF.

CDR3 region: CASSQDFPGNYGYTF. CDR3 nucleotide sequence: TGTGCCAGCAGCCAAGACTTCCCAGGGAACTATGGCTACACCTTC. The rearrangement uses TRBV4-2 and TRBJ1-2; possibly TRBD1 for D (5 bases). Germline V lookup: CDR1 LGHNA, CDR2 YNFKEQ. V dropped 0 bases and J dropped 2 bases, with 10 bases sitting between them. CDR3 length: 15 residues.

CDR3 DNA sequence: TGTGCCAGCAAGACCGGGAGAACTAATGAAAAACTGTTTTTT. It encodes CASKTGRTNEKLFF. The chain combines TRBV28 with TRBJ1-4, with D unclear. The V gene's germline CDR1 is MDHEN and CDR2 SYDVKM. This CDR3 is built from 14 residues. V was shortened by 7 bases and J by 1 base, with 10 bases between the two germline ends.

Of note for this clone: This specimen includes other DNA sequences encoding the same CDR3. The V call is TRBV18, the J call TRBJ1-3, with no clear D. V was trimmed by 0 bases and J by 0 bases, leaving 6 bases between them. Germline V gene data show CDR1 as KGHSH and CDR2 as LQKENI. This CDR3 region has 15 residues. In DNA form, the CDR3 reads TGTGCCAGCTCACCACCCGCTAACTCTGGAAACACCATATATTTT. Its protein is CASSPPANSGNTIYF.

This clone was observed a single time. V usage is TRBV5-1 and J usage is TRBJ1-3; a possible D gene is TRBD1 (5 bases). The CDR3 extends over 15 amino acids. Germline values: CDR1 SGHRS, CDR2 YFSETQ. The V end lost 0 bases, the J end lost 1 base, and 8 bases lay between the germline ends. The CDR3 DNA reads as TGCGCCAGCAGCTTGGCGGGGGGATCTGGAAACACCATATATTTT. Residues: CASSLAGGSGNTIYF.

The chain's CDR3 is CAISEGGTENTEAFF. The CDR3 DNA reads as TGTGCCATCAGTGAAGGTGGGACGGAGAACACTGAAGCTTTCTTT. The rearrangement uses TRBV10-3 and TRBJ1-1; D is perhaps TRBD1 (5 bases). Trimming took 3 bases from V and 1 from J, leaving 12 bases between them. Germline CDR1 and CDR2: ENHRY and SYGVKD. This CDR3 spans 15 amino acids.

The rearrangement uses TRBV3-1 (or the pseudogene TRBV3-2) and TRBJ1-4; D may be TRBD1 (5 bases). CDR3 length equals 17 residues. The V end was cut by 6 bases, the J end by 3 bases, with 20 bases between. CDR1 LGHDT and CDR2 YNNKEL come from the germline V gene (reference sequence). This CDR3 reads CASSQTRGRGSNEKLFF. CDR3 sequence (DNA): TGTGCCAGCAGTCAAACTAGAGGGAGGGGATCTAATGAAAAACTGTTTTTT.

This chain uses TRBV28 with TRBJ2-3; 9 nucleotides match TRBD2. The V gene end was trimmed by 2 bases and the J gene end by 2 bases; junction bases not matched to a gene: 5. The CDR3 sequence is 16 residues long. Germline V gene sequence: CDR1 MDHEN, CDR2 SYDVKM. CDR3 region: CASSLRASGDTDTQYF. For the CDR3, the DNA is TGTGCCAGCAGTTTAAGGGCTAGCGGGGACACAGATACGCAGTATTTT. Full variable domain (remainder filled in from reference TRBV28 and TRBJ2-3): DVKVTQSSRYLVKRTGEKVFLECVQDMDHENMFWYRQDPGLGLRLIYFSYDVKMKEKGDIPEGYSVSREKKERFSLILESASTNQTSMYLCASSLRASGDTDTQYFGPGTRLTVL.

This chain links TRBV11-2 with TRBJ2-2, with D perhaps TRBD1 or TRBD2 (5 bases each). V shed 9 bases and J shed 4 bases, with 18 bases lying between them. Germline CDR1 is SGHAT and CDR2 is FQNNGV. The CDR3 runs to 15 residues. As DNA, the CDR3 is TGTGCCAGTGTGTCCCCGTTGAGGGGCACCGGGGAGCTGTTTTTT. It translates to CASVSPLRGTGELFF.

This clone was detected only a few times. The chain joins TRBV6-2 or TRBV6-3 to TRBJ2-7; D might be TRBD1 or TRBD2, each matching 6 bases. The V gene lost 2 bases and the J gene lost 4 bases, with 15 bases spanning the gap. Germline CDR1 and CDR2: MNHEY and SVGEGT. This CDR3 is 15 amino acids long. CDR3 in DNA: TGTGCCAGCAGTTACGTCTTCGGGGGCGCATACGAGCAGTACTTC. Its translation: CASSYVFGGAYEQYF.

This clone appeared once. The chain employs TRBV14 and TRBJ1-4; the D is unclear. Trimming removed 6 bases at V and 3 bases at J, with 2 bases between. The CDR3 runs to 11 residues. Germline V gene lookup returns CDR1 SGHDN and CDR2 FVKESK. The CDR3 DNA follows: TGTGCCAGCAGGGCTAATGAAAAACTGTTTTTT. It yields the protein CASRANEKLFF. Looking up the rest from reference TRBV14 and TRBJ1-4 gives the full variable domain: EAGVTQFPSHSVIEKGQTVTLRCDPISGHDNLYWYRRVMGKEIKFLLHFVKESKQDESGMPNNRFLAERTGGTYSTLKVQPAELEDSGVYFCASRANEKLFFGSGTQLSVL.

The DNA of the CDR3 is TGTGCCATCAGTGAGAGACAAGTAGCAAACACCATATATTTT. Translated, it gives CAISERQVANTIYF. The chain has TRBV10-3 and TRBJ1-3, with unresolved D. Trimming cost V 2 bases and J 6 bases, with 11 bases left between them. CDR3 length: 14 residues. CDR1 is ENHRY and CDR2 is SYGVKD in the germline V gene.

This rearrangement joins TRBV11-3 to TRBJ2-1, with 9 positions matching TRBD2. In germline, CDR1 is SGHNT, CDR2 YENEEA. There are 17 residues in the CDR3. Losses at the gene ends were 5 bases for V and 8 bases for J; bases not matched to a gene: 16. CDR3 in DNA: TGTGCCAGCAGCCCCTTTTCGTGGCTAGCGGGGAGCGATGAGCAGTTCTTC. This sequence encodes CASSPFSWLAGSDEQFF.

The chain combines TRBV5-1 with TRBJ2-6; 7 nucleotides match TRBD1. The V segment lost 0 bases and the J segment 0 bases; nucleotides outside the gene matches: 3. The CDR3 totals 17 residues. CDR1 SGHRS and CDR2 YFSETQ come from the germline V gene. The CDR3 DNA sequence: TGCGCCAGCAGCTTGGGAGGGACAGACTCTGGGGCCAACGTCCTGACTTTC. It is translated as CASSLGGTDSGANVLTF.

This clone was counted between two and nine times. V is TRBV18 and J is TRBJ2-7; 11 bases are shared with TRBD1. The V and J ends lost 4 bases and 1 base, in that order; junction bases with no gene match: 3. Germline CDR1 and CDR2: KGHSH and LQKENI. The CDR3 loop spans 15 amino acids. The CDR3 reads CASSQGQGASYEQYF. The CDR3 region has the DNA TGTGCCAGCTCACAAGGACAGGGGGCTTCCTACGAGCAGTACTTC.

Here the CDR3 DNA reads TGTGCCAGCAGTGCCGGGACTAGCAATGAGCAGTTCTTC. Its protein is CASSAGTSNEQFF. The chain employs TRBV6-4 and TRBJ2-1, with TRBD2 matching 8 bases. J was trimmed by 6 bases and V by 4 bases; bases with no gene match: 2. The CDR3 sequence is 13 residues long. The V gene's germline CDR1 is MRHNA and CDR2 SNTAGT.

The gene calls are TRBV9 and TRBJ2-1, with D possibly called TRBD1 or TRBD2 (6 bases each). Germline V gene lookup returns CDR1 SGDLS and CDR2 YYNGEE. This CDR3 has 15 amino acids. V gave up 3 bases and J gave up 9 bases, with 19 bases separating them. The DNA for the CDR3 is TGTGCCAGCAGCGCCGCATCACTGGGGGGCGGTGAGCAGTTCTTC. This gives the protein CASSAASLGGGEQFF.

Ten or more counts support this clone. The chain carries TRBV27 and TRBJ2-7; D may match TRBD1 or TRBD2 (5 bases each). Germline V CDR1 and CDR2: MNHEY, SMNVEV (reference sequence). V gave up 4 bases and J gave up 3 bases, with 16 bases separating them. The CDR3 extends over 15 amino acids. The CDR3 DNA sequence: TGTGCCAGCAGTTATCGGGGCCTAAGCCTCTACGAGCAGTACTTC. This codes for CASSYRGLSLYEQYF.

The chain combines TRBV9 with TRBJ2-5, with 10 bases that match TRBD2. This CDR3 has 15 amino acids. The V gene's germline CDR1 is SGDLS and CDR2 YYNGEE. With 3 bases clipped from V and 3 bases from J, the junction kept 5 bases outside the gene matches. As DNA, the CDR3 is TGTGCCAGCAGCGCAAGCGGGGGGGCTAAAGAGACCCAGTACTTC. It codes for CASSASGGAKETQYF. Using reference TRBV9 and TRBJ2-5 for the parts outside the CDR3, the full variable domain is DSGVTQTPKHLITATGQRVTLRCSPRSGDLSVYWYQQSLDQGLQFLIQYYNGEERAKGNILERFSAQQFPDLHSELNLSSLELGDSALYFCASSASGGAKETQYFGPGTRLLVL.

The chain is built from TRBV5-6 and TRBJ2-7, with D perhaps matching TRBD2 (5 bases). CDR1 is SGHDT, CDR2 YYEEEE, per germline. The CDR3 consists of 14 residues. Trimming removed 2 bases at V and 4 bases at J, with 13 bases between. The CDR3 region has the DNA TGTGCCAGCAGCTTCTCGAGGGCCGAATACGAGCAGTACTTC. This codes for CASSFSRAEYEQYF.

The count of this clone is one. This chain links TRBV2 with TRBJ2-2; 13 nucleotides match TRBD2. This CDR3 contains 16 residues. After removal of 5 bases from V and 3 bases from J, the junction contained 3 bases not matched to a gene. The germline gives CDR1 SNHLY, CDR2 FYNNEI. CDR3 protein: CASSRLAGGDTGELFF. DNA for the CDR3: TGTGCCAGCAGTCGACTAGCGGGGGGAGACACCGGGGAGCTGTTTTTT.

V and J are TRBV5-6 and TRBJ2-5, with 14 bases that match TRBD2. V shed 0 bases and J 3 bases; nucleotides not matched to a gene: 4. The CDR3 loop spans 17 amino acids. Germline V CDR1 and CDR2: SGHDT, YYEEEE. CDR3 amino acids: CASSLGGLAGVEETQYF. The CDR3 bases are TGTGCCAGCAGCTTGGGGGGACTAGCGGGAGTGGAAGAGACCCAGTACTTC.